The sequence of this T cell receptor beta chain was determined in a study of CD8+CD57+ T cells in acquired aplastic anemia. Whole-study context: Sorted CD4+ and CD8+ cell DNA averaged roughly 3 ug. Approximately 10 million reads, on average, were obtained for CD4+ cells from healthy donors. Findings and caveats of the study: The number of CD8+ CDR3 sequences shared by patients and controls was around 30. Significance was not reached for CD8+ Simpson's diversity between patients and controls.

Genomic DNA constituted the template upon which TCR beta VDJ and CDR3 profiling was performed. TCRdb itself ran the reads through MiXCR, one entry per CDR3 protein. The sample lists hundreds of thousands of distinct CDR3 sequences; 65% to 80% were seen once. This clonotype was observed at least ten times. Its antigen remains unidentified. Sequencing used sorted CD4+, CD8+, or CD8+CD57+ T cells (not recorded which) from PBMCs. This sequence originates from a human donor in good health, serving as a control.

In DNA form, the CDR3 reads TGTGCCAGCAGCCAAGATCCGGGGGCGAGGGGCTACACCTTC. Protein product: CASSQDPGARGYTF. The chain joins TRBV3-1 to TRBJ1-2, with a tentative D call TRBD1 (6 bases). This CDR3 has 14 residues. Trimming took off 0 bases at V and 8 bases at J, with 13 bases between the two ends. The germline CDR1 and CDR2 sequences are LGHDT and YNNKEL (reference sequence).